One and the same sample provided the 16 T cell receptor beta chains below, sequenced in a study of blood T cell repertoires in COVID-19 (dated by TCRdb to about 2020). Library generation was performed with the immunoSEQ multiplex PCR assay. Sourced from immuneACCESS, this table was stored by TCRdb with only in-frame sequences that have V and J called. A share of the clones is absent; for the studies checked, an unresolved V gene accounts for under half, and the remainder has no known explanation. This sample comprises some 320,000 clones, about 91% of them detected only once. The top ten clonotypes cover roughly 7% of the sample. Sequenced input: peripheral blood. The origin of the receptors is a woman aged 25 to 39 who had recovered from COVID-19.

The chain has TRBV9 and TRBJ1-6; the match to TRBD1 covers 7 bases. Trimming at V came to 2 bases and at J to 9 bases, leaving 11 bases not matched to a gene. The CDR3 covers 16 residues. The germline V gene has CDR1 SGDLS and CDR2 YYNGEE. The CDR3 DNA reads TGTGCCAGCAGCGTTTCCGGGACAGCCCGTGGTTCACCCCTCCACTTT. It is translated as CASSVSGTARGSPLHF.

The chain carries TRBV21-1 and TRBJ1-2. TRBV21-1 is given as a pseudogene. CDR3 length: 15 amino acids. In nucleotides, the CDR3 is TGTGCCAGCAGCAGAAACAAAGGGAGTATCGGTGGCTACACCTTC. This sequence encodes CASSRNKGSIGGYTF.

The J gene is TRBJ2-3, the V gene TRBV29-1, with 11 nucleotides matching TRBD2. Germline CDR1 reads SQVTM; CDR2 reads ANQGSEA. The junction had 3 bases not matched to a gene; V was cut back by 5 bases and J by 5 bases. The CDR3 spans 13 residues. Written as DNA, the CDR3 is TGCAGCGTTATAGCGGGGGGGGAAGATACGCAGTATTTT. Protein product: CSVIAGGEDTQYF.

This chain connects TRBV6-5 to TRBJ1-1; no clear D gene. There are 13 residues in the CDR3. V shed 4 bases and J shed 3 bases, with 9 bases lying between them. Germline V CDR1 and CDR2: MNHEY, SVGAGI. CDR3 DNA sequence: TGTGCCAGCAGTTCACGGGAGTACACTGAAGCTTTCTTT. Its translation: CASSSREYTEAFF.

CDR3 protein: CAWRVGQGNTEAFF. The CDR3 region has the DNA TGTGCCTGGAGGGTAGGACAGGGGAACACTGAAGCTTTCTTT. The chain combines TRBV30 with TRBJ1-1; 8 bases fit TRBD1. The V gene end was trimmed by 3 bases and the J gene end by 1 base; junction bases not matched to a gene: 4. The CDR3 contains 14 residues. Germline V gene lookup returns CDR1 GTSNPN and CDR2 SVGIG (reference sequence).

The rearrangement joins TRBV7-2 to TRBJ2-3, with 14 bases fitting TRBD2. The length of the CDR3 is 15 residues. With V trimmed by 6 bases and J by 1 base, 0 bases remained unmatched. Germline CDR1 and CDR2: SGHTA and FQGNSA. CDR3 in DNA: TGTGCCAGCAGGGGACTAGCGGGGGGCACAGATACGCAGTATTTT. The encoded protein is CASRGLAGGTDTQYF.

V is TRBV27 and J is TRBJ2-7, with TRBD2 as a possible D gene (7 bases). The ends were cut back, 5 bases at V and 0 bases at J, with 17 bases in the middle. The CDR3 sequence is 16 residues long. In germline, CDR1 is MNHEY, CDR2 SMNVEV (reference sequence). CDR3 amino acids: CASSPSAGGLSYEQYF. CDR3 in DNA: TGTGCCAGCAGTCCCTCGGCCGGGGGGCTCTCCTACGAGCAGTACTTC.

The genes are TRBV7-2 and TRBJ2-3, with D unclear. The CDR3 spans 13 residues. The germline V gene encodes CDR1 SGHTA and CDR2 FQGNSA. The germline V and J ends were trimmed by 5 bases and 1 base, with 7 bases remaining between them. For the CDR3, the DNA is TGTGCCAGCAGCCCTCAGGGCACAGATACGCAGTATTTT. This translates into CASSPQGTDTQYF. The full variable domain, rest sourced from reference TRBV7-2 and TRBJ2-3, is GAGVSQSPSNKVTEKGKDVELRCDPISGHTALYWYRQSLGQGLEFLIYFQGNSAPDKSGLPSDRFSAERTGGSVSTLTIQRTQQEDSAVYLCASSPQGTDTQYFGPGTRLTVL.

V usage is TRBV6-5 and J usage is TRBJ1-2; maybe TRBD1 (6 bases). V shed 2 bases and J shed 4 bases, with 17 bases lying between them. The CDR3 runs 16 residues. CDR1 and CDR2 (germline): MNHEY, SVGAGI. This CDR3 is CASSYEHSLQGYGYTF. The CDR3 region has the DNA TGTGCCAGCAGTTACGAGCACAGCCTACAGGGCTATGGCTACACCTTC.

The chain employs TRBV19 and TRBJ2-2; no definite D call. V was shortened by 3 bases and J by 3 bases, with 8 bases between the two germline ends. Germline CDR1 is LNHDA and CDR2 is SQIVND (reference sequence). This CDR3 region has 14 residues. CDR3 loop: CASSISPDTGELFF. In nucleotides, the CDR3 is TGTGCCAGTAGTATTTCTCCGGACACCGGGGAGCTGTTTTTT.

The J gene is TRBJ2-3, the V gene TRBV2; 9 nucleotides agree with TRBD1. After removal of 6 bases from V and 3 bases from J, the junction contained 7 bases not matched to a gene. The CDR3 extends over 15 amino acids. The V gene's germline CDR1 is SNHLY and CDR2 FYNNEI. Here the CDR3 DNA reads TGTGCCAGCAGCTTCGAACAGGGGGCTACAGATACGCAGTATTTT. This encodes CASSFEQGATDTQYF.

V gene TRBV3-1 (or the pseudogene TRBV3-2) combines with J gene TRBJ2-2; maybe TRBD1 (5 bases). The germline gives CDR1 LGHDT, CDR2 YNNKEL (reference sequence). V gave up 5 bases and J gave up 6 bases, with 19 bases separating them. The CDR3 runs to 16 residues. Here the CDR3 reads CASSAGGSGKPGELFF. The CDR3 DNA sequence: TGTGCCAGCAGCGCTGGTGGGTCAGGGAAGCCCGGGGAGCTGTTTTTT.

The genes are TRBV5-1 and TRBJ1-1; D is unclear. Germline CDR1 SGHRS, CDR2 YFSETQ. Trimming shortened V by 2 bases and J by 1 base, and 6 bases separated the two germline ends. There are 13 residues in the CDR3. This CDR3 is CASSFEGNTEAFF. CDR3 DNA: TGCGCCAGCAGCTTCGAGGGGAACACTGAAGCTTTCTTT.

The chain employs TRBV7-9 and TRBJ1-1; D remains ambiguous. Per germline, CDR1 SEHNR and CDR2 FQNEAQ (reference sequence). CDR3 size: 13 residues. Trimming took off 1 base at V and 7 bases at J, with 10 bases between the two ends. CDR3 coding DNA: TGTGCCAGCAGCTTAGTTCGGAGCATTGAAGCTTTCTTT. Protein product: CASSLVRSIEAFF.

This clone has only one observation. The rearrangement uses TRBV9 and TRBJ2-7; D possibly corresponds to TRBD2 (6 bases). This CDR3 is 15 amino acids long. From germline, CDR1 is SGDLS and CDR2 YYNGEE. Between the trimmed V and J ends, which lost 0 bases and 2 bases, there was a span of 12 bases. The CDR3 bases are TGTGCCAGCAGCGTAGATCGGGGGTGGGCCTACGAGCAGTACTTC. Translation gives CASSVDRGWAYEQYF. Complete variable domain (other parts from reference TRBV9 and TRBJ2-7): DSGVTQTPKHLITATGQRVTLRCSPRSGDLSVYWYQQSLDQGLQFLIQYYNGEERAKGNILERFSAQQFPDLHSELNLSSLELGDSALYFCASSVDRGWAYEQYFGPGTRLTVT.

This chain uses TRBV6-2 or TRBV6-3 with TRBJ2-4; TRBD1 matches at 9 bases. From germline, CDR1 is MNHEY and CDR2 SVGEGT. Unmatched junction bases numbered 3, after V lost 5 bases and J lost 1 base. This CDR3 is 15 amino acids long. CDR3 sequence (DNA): TGTGCCAGCAGTAAGACAGGGGGGGCCAAAAACATTCAGTACTTC. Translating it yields CASSKTGGAKNIQYF.